These T cell receptor beta chains were read from a single sample in a study of patients and donors after allogeneic stem cell transplantation. TCRdb itself ran the RT-PCR reads through MiXCR, one entry per CDR3 protein. This sample has approximately 250,000 distinct CDR3 sequences, with less than 15% found just once. Source material: blood, either unsorted or a sorted T cell fraction (not recorded which). These receptor sequences come from a human donor who was either an allogeneic HSCT recipient or a stem cell or donor lymphocyte infusion donor (not recorded which). It is not recorded whose cells these are; they may come from a transplant donor. CDR3s include the opening cysteine and the closing phenylalanine or tryptophan. Each record gives: V gene, clone size, J gene, D gene, CDR3 DNA, CDR3 protein. A D gene is named only where the DNA matches it firmly. A row's size may be missing; if present it is once, few, many or a size class.

v_call: TRBV5-1
clone_size: many
j_call: TRBJ2-2
d_call: .
cdr3_nt: TGCGCCAGCAGCTTGGCTACAGGGTCTTGGGGCACCGGGGAGCTGTTTTTT
cdr3_aa: CASSLATGSWGTGELFF

v_call: TRBV20-1
clone_size: few
j_call: TRBJ2-3
d_call: .
cdr3_nt: TGCAGTGCTATCGGACCGCCGGGTACGCAGTATTTT
cdr3_aa: CSAIGPPGTQYF

v_call: TRBV5-5
clone_size: .
j_call: TRBJ2-1
d_call: TRBD2
cdr3_nt: TGTGCCAGCAGCTTGGGGCTAGCGGGAGCCCCCACCTACAATGAGCAGTTCTTC
cdr3_aa: CASSLGLAGAPTYNEQFF

v_call: TRBV12-3/TRBV12-4
clone_size: .
j_call: TRBJ1-6
d_call: .
cdr3_nt: TGTGCCAGCAGCTCGGGGGCACAAAATTCACCCCTCCACTTT
cdr3_aa: CASSSGAQNSPLHF

v_call: TRBV9
clone_size: few
j_call: TRBJ2-3
d_call: .
cdr3_nt: TGTGCCAGCAGCGTAGGAGGCACAGATACGCAGTATTTT
cdr3_aa: CASSVGGTDTQYF

v_call: TRBV6-5
clone_size: few
j_call: TRBJ2-7
d_call: TRBD2
cdr3_nt: TGTGCCAGCAGTTGGACTAGCGGGGGTTCCTACGAGCAGTACTTC
cdr3_aa: CASSWTSGGSYEQYF

v_call: TRBV12-3/TRBV12-4
clone_size: .
j_call: TRBJ2-3
d_call: TRBD2
cdr3_nt: TGTGCCAGCAGTTTAGGACTAGCAGCCTCTAGCACAGATACGCAGTATTTT
cdr3_aa: CASSLGLAASSTDTQYF

v_call: TRBV7-2
clone_size: few
j_call: TRBJ2-7
d_call: .
cdr3_nt: TGTGCCAGCAGCCCCCTACAGGTCTCCTCCTACGAGCAGTACTTC
cdr3_aa: CASSPLQVSSYEQYF

v_call: TRBV10-3
clone_size: many
j_call: TRBJ2-2
d_call: .
cdr3_nt: TGTGCCATCAGTGATGGGAACACCGGGGAGCTGTTTTTT
cdr3_aa: CAISDGNTGELFF

v_call: TRBV30
clone_size: few
j_call: TRBJ2-7
d_call: TRBD2
cdr3_nt: TGTGCCTGGAGTCTCGGCGGGCTAGCGGGAGTTCGGGGGGAGCAGTACTTC
cdr3_aa: CAWSLGGLAGVRGEQYF

v_call: TRBV25-1
clone_size: .
j_call: TRBJ1-2
d_call: .
cdr3_nt: TGTGCCAGCATGAGGGGGGGTTTGGATGGCTACACCTTC
cdr3_aa: CASMRGGLDGYTF

v_call: TRBV30
clone_size: .
j_call: TRBJ2-1
d_call: .
cdr3_nt: TGTGCCTGGAGTGGGTCCAGGGATGAGCAGTTCTTC
cdr3_aa: CAWSGSRDEQFF

v_call: TRBV12-3/TRBV12-4
clone_size: .
j_call: TRBJ1-2
d_call: .
cdr3_nt: TGTGCCAGCAGTTTAACCCAGGACTATGGCTACACCTTC
cdr3_aa: CASSLTQDYGYTF

v_call: TRBV5-4
clone_size: many
j_call: TRBJ2-1
d_call: .
cdr3_nt: TGTGCCAGCAGCTTGGGCGGGACGGACCACAATGAGCAGTTCTTC
cdr3_aa: CASSLGGTDHNEQFF

v_call: TRBV7-9
clone_size: many
j_call: TRBJ1-2
d_call: .
cdr3_nt: TGTGCCAGCCGCAAGACGGACGAATTCTATGGCTACACCTTC
cdr3_aa: CASRKTDEFYGYTF

v_call: TRBV20-1
clone_size: .
j_call: TRBJ1-1
d_call: .
cdr3_nt: TGCAGTGCTAGAGATTTAGGGAGGGAAGTGAACACTGAAGCTTTCTTT
cdr3_aa: CSARDLGREVNTEAFF

v_call: TRBV6-1
clone_size: .
j_call: TRBJ1-1
d_call: TRBD1
cdr3_nt: TGTGCCAGCAGGCGGGACAGGGAGTTGGGCACTGAAGCTTTCTTT
cdr3_aa: CASRRDRELGTEAFF

v_call: TRBV7-2
clone_size: many
j_call: TRBJ1-1
d_call: .
cdr3_nt: TGTGCCAGCAGCCGCCAGGGTCACACTGAAGCTTTCTTT
cdr3_aa: CASSRQGHTEAFF